This T cell receptor (beta chain) appears in the sequencing data of a study of regulatory and conventional T cells in RAG deficiency. Some clones are missing from TCRdb's copy, which holds only in-frame ones; the method was immunoSEQ multiplex PCR. This table holds 30,000 to 40,000 clones, 70% to 90% found once. Note on this clone: Its matching antigen is unknown.

The study's findings and limits: Compared with controls, unique Treg TCR beta sequences dropped around 110-fold in Omenn syndrome and CID/AS. Shorter CDR3s in all patient subsets; >75% Treg-Tconv overlap in Omenn. RAG-deficient patients showed markedly lower Shannon entropy and higher Simpson indices than control T-cell subsets.

The CDR3 sequence is 14 residues long. Looked up from germline, CDR1 is SGHAT and CDR2 is FQNNGV. V was shortened by 2 bases and J by 11 bases, with 18 bases between the two germline ends. This sample was also put to use in a study of regulatory T cells. From that report: The primer mix had 52 TRBV and 13 TRBJ primers. Patient repertoires had restricted TRB V-J pairs and skewed V and J usage, most in Tregs.

This chain connects TRBV11-2 to TRBJ1-1; tentative D call: TRBD1 (6 bases). Sequencing was carried out using CD8+ T cells sorted from blood. This TCR derives from a human donor in good health. CDR3 coding DNA: TGTGCCAGCAGCTTACATGCGGGGGGCAATAGGGCTTTCTTT. Translated, it gives CASSLHAGGNRAFF.